This T cell receptor (beta chain) was observed in a study of cytomegalovirus exposure and HLA in healthy donors. In germline, CDR1 is SEHNR, CDR2 FQNEAQ (reference sequence). This CDR3 has 13 residues. With 5 bases removed from V and 6 bases from J, the gap between germline ends came to 11 bases. In the case of this clone: The antigen is unknown.

60 Vbeta and 13 Jbeta primers were used in PCR. TCRdb's copy holds only in-frame clones and misses some; the assay was immunoSEQ multiplex PCR. The table includes 100,000 to 150,000 clones, around 72% detected once. Overall study findings and caveats: TCR beta chains numbering some 160 were designated cytomegalovirus-associated.

The V call is TRBV7-9, the J call TRBJ2-1, with D possibly matching TRBD1 (5 bases). What was sequenced was PBMCs. The receptor comes from a woman in her forties or fifties in good health and CMV-seropositive. CDR3 region: CASSPQGTNEQFF. The CDR3 DNA is TGTGCCAGCAGCCCTCAGGGAACCAATGAGCAGTTCTTC.